This passage covers 20 T cell receptor beta chains from one sample sequenced in a study of blood T cell repertoires in COVID-19. Produced via immunoSEQ multiplex PCR; TCRdb's table is partial and in-frame only. The data show 300,000 to 400,000 clones, with roughly 88% seen just once and under 4.5% held by the top ten. Sequencing input: peripheral blood. The source is a woman between 50 and 59 years old with active or convalescent COVID-19.

This chain joins TRBV3-1 (or the pseudogene TRBV3-2) and TRBJ2-3; TRBD2 aligns across 11 bases. V trimming: 0 bases; J trimming: 6 bases; junction bases outside the gene matches: 14. Germline CDR1 is LGHDT and CDR2 is YNNKEL (reference sequence). The CDR3 extends over 19 amino acids. The CDR3: CASSQEGIAGGPSWDTQYF. The CDR3 DNA is TGTGCCAGCAGCCAAGAAGGAATAGCGGGAGGGCCCTCTTGGGATACGCAGTATTTT.

This clone occurred once. The chain employs TRBV29-1 and TRBJ1-1; D unresolved. The CDR3 consists of 12 residues. Trimming removed 1 base at V and 5 bases at J, with 8 bases between. Germline V lookup: CDR1 SQVTM, CDR2 ANQGSEA. CDR3 in amino acids: CSVEARGTEAFF. The CDR3 coding sequence is TGCAGCGTTGAAGCACGGGGAACTGAAGCTTTCTTT.

The gene calls are TRBV28 and TRBJ1-2, with 7 positions matching TRBD1. With 7 bases clipped from V and 3 bases from J, the junction kept 2 bases outside the gene matches. The CDR3 covers 12 residues. Germline V gene data show CDR1 as MDHEN and CDR2 as SYDVKM. This chain's CDR3 is CASTGTDYGYTF. In DNA form, the CDR3 reads TGTGCCAGCACTGGGACAGACTATGGCTACACCTTC.

This clone was detected a few times. The rearrangement joins TRBV7-6 to TRBJ2-1; 13 bases map to TRBD2. Germline CDR1 reads SGHVS; CDR2 reads FNYEAQ. CDR3 size: 15 residues. With V trimmed by 5 bases and J by 8 bases, 6 bases remained unmatched. CDR3 residues: CASSQLAGGLHEQFF. CDR3 nucleotides: TGTGCCAGCAGCCAACTAGCGGGAGGGCTCCATGAGCAGTTCTTC.

This chain links TRBV24-1 with TRBJ2-2, with TRBD2 matching over 11 bases. The length of the CDR3 is 17 residues. Per the germline V gene, CDR1 is KGHDR and CDR2 is SFDVKD. Germline trimming cut 5 bases from V and 4 bases from J; bases unmatched to any gene: 8. As DNA, the CDR3 is TGTGCCACCAGTGCCACTCGACTAGCGGGATTCACCGGGGAGCTGTTTTTT. This gives the protein CATSATRLAGFTGELFF.

The chain combines TRBV11-2 with TRBJ1-4, with TRBD1 as a possible D gene (6 bases). The germline CDR1 and CDR2 sequences are SGHAT and FQNNGV. V was shortened by 5 bases and J by 5 bases, with 18 bases between the two germline ends. The CDR3 length is 16 residues. CDR3 region: CASSPQGLGLNEKLFF. CDR3 nucleotide sequence: TGTGCCAGCAGCCCACAGGGTCTCGGGCTAAATGAAAAACTGTTTTTT.

The chain links TRBV11-3 to TRBJ2-5; D not resolved. The CDR3 consists of 14 residues. The V gene's germline CDR1 is SGHNT and CDR2 YENEEA. V was pared by 1 base and J by 7 bases, with 13 bases between. The CDR3 loop is CASSLGPQAGTQYF. The CDR3 region has the DNA TGTGCCAGCAGCTTAGGACCCCAGGCAGGGACCCAGTACTTC.

J is TRBJ1-6 and V is TRBV9; TRBD1 is a possible D gene (6 bases). CDR1 and CDR2 from the germline V gene are SGDLS and YYNGEE. The CDR3 has 18 residues. Trimming took 2 bases from V and 5 from J, leaving 20 bases between them. In nucleotides, the CDR3 is TGTGCCAGCAGCGTGCCGTCCAGGGGAGTCTTACATAATTCACCCCTCCACTTT. This codes for CASSVPSRGVLHNSPLHF.

The chain combines TRBV9 with TRBJ2-2; 7 bases agree with TRBD1. J lost 3 bases, V lost 0 bases, and 5 bases had no gene match. Germline loops: CDR1 SGDLS, CDR2 YYNGEE. This CDR3 comprises 16 residues. The CDR3 bases are TGTGCCAGCAGCGTAGGGGACAGCATCTACACCGGGGAGCTGTTTTTT. Translation gives CASSVGDSIYTGELFF. Full variable domain (rest looked up from reference TRBV9 and TRBJ2-2): DSGVTQTPKHLITATGQRVTLRCSPRSGDLSVYWYQQSLDQGLQFLIQYYNGEERAKGNILERFSAQQFPDLHSELNLSSLELGDSALYFCASSVGDSIYTGELFFGEGSRLTVL.

This rearrangement joins TRBV30 to TRBJ1-4; no clear D gene. The germline V gene has CDR1 GTSNPN and CDR2 SVGIG (reference sequence). The CDR3 extends over 14 amino acids. Trimming left V 5 bases short and J 3 bases short, with 13 bases between. This CDR3 reads CAWAPGSPNEKLFF. The CDR3 nucleotides read TGTGCCTGGGCCCCGGGATCACCTAATGAAAAACTGTTTTTT.

This chain links TRBV7-9 with TRBJ2-1; TRBD2 matches 10 bases. The V gene end was trimmed by 6 bases and the J gene end by 0 bases; junction bases not matched to a gene: 8. There are 17 residues in the CDR3. Germline-derived CDR1 and CDR2 are SEHNR and FQNEAQ (reference sequence). The CDR3 bases are TGTGCCAGCAGAGAAGGACTAGCGGTTAGCTCCTACAATGAGCAGTTCTTC. Translation gives CASREGLAVSSYNEQFF.

V gene TRBV6-6 combines with J gene TRBJ1-1, with D unclear. The CDR3 contains 13 residues. Trimming took 0 bases from V and 5 from J, leaving 7 bases between them. Per germline, CDR1 MNHNY and CDR2 SVGAGI (reference sequence). CDR3 DNA: TGTGCCAGCAGTTACTCGCGTATGACTGAAGCTTTCTTT. Translated: CASSYSRMTEAFF.

The chain combines TRBV21-1 with TRBJ2-7; TRBD2 is taken as the D call from the table, unchecked against the DNA. TRBV21-1 is annotated as a pseudogene. The CDR3 extends over 17 amino acids. The CDR3 spells CASSKAPCWDSTYEQYF. CDR3 nucleotides: TGTGCCAGCAGCAAAGCGCCATGTTGGGACTCGACCTACGAGCAGTACTTC.

The rearrangement links TRBV19 to TRBJ2-3, with 7 bases fitting TRBD2. This CDR3 contains 17 residues. The germline CDR1 and CDR2 sequences are LNHDA and SQIVND (reference sequence). V dropped 6 bases and J dropped 2; count of bases not matched to a gene: 14. This chain's CDR3 is CASSPRGSGGTTDTQYF. DNA for the CDR3: TGTGCCAGTAGCCCTCGGGGGTCGGGGGGTACCACAGATACGCAGTATTTT.

This rearrangement joins TRBV15 to TRBJ1-2; 10 nucleotides align to TRBD1. Losses at the gene ends were 8 bases for V and 3 bases for J; bases not matched to a gene: 6. This CDR3 contains 14 residues. Looked up from germline, CDR1 is LNHNV and CDR2 is YYDKDF (reference sequence). The CDR3 DNA is TGTGCCACCCGAAGGGACAGGGGACACTATGGCTACACCTTC. Translating it yields CATRRDRGHYGYTF.

V gene TRBV7-2 combines with J gene TRBJ1-2, with D tentatively TRBD1 (6 bases). V gave up 5 bases and J gave up 0 bases, with 10 bases separating them. Germline values: CDR1 SGHTA, CDR2 FQGNSA. There are 14 residues in the CDR3. The CDR3 coding sequence is TGTGCCAGCAGCCCTGGGGGCGCTAACTATGGCTACACCTTC. It specifies CASSPGGANYGYTF. The full variable domain, its missing parts supplied by reference TRBV7-2 and TRBJ1-2, is GAGVSQSPSNKVTEKGKDVELRCDPISGHTALYWYRQSLGQGLEFLIYFQGNSAPDKSGLPSDRFSAERTGGSVSTLTIQRTQQEDSAVYLCASSPGGANYGYTFGSGTRLTVV.

This chain uses TRBV11-2 with TRBJ2-7; TRBD2 might be the D (7 bases). V lost 4 bases and J 6 bases, leaving 22 bases between the germline ends. The CDR3 is made up of 16 amino acids. CDR1 is SGHAT and CDR2 is FQNNGV in the germline V gene. The CDR3 is CASSWGRAGDRGEQYF. In DNA form, the CDR3 reads TGTGCCAGCAGCTGGGGGAGGGCAGGGGACCGAGGCGAGCAGTACTTC.

The CDR3 nucleotides are TGTGCCAGCAGCTTTGTCAGGGGGCAAAGCGGGGAGCTGTTTTTT. It codes for CASSFVRGQSGELFF. This chain links TRBV7-2 with TRBJ2-2; 8 nucleotides line up with TRBD1. The CDR3 length is 15 residues. V trimming: 3 bases; J trimming: 7 bases; junction bases outside the gene matches: 7. Germline CDR1 and CDR2: SGHTA and FQGNSA.

CDR3 coding DNA: TGTGCCAGCAGTTCCTCAGGGGAGGGAGATCAGCCCCAGCATTTT. It specifies CASSSSGEGDQPQHF. The chain links TRBV28 to TRBJ1-5; tentatively, D is TRBD1 (6 bases). Germline CDR1 MDHEN, CDR2 SYDVKM. The length of the CDR3 is 15 residues. V lost 4 bases, J lost 5 bases, and 15 bases lay in between.

This chain connects TRBV2 to TRBJ1-6, with 10 nucleotides matching TRBD1. The CDR3 runs to 14 residues. Germline CDR1 reads SNHLY; CDR2 reads FYNNEI. The V gene end was trimmed by 7 bases and the J gene end by 8 bases; junction bases not matched to a gene: 5. The CDR3 is CASMAGQGYSPLHF. The CDR3 DNA follows: TGTGCCAGCATGGCGGGACAGGGGTATTCACCCCTCCACTTT.